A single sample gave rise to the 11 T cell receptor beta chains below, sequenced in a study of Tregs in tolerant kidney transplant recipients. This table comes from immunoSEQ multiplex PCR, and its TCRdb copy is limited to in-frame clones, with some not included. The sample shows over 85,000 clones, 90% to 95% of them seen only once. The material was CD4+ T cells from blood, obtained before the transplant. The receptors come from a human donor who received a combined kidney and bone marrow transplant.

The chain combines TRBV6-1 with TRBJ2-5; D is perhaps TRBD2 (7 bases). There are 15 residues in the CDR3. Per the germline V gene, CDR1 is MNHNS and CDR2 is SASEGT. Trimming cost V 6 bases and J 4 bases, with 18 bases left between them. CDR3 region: CASRNPRGAGETQYF. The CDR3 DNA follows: TGTGCCAGCAGGAACCCCCGGGGGGCAGGAGAGACCCAGTACTTC.

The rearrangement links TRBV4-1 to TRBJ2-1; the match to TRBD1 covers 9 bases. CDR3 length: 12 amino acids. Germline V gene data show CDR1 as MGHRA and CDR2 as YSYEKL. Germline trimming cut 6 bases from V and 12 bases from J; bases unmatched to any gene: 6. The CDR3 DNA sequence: TGCGCCAGCAGGACAACAGGGGGCGGGCAGTTCTTC. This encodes CASRTTGGGQFF.

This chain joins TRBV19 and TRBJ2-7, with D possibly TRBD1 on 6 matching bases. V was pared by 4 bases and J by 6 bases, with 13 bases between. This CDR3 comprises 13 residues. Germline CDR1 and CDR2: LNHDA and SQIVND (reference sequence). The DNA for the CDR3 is TGTGCCAGTAGTAACAGGGTGTTGGGCGAGCAGTACTTC. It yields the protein CASSNRVLGEQYF. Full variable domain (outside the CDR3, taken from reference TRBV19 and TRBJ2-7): DGGITQSPKYLFRKEGQNVTLSCEQNLNHDAMYWYRQDPGQGLRLIYYSQIVNDFQKGDIAEGYSVSREKKESFPLTVTSAQKNPTAFYLCASSNRVLGEQYFGPGTRLTVT.

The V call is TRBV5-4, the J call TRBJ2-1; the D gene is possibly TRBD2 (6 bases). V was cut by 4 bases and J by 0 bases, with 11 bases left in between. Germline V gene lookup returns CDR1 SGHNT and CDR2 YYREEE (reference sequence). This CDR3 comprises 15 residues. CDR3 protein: CASSPGTYSYNEQFF. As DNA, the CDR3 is TGTGCCAGCAGCCCCGGGACTTACTCCTACAATGAGCAGTTCTTC.

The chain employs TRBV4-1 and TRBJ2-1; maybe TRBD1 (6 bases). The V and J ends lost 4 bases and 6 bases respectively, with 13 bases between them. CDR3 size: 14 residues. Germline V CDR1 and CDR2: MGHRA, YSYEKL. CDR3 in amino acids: CASSLGTFFNEQFF. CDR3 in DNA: TGCGCCAGCAGCCTTGGGACATTTTTCAATGAGCAGTTCTTC.

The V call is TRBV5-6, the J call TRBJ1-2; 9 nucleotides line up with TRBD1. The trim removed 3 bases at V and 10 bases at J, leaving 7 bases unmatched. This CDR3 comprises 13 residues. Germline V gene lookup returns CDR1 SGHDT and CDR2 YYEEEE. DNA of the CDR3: TGTGCCAGCAGCTCCCCGGGACAGGGCCTCTACACCTTC. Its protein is CASSSPGQGLYTF.

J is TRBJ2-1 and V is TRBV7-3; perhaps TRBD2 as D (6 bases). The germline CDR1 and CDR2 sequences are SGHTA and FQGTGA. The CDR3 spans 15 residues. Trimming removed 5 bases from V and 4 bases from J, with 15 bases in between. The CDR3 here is CASSPTGGRYNEQFF. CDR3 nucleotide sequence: TGTGCCAGCAGCCCAACCGGGGGAAGGTACAATGAGCAGTTCTTC.

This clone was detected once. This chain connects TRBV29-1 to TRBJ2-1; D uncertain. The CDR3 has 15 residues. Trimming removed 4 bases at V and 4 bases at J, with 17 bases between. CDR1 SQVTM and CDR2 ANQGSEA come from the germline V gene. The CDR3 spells CSVAQAAGTYNEQFF. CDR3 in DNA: TGCAGCGTTGCCCAGGCCGCAGGAACATACAATGAGCAGTTCTTC.

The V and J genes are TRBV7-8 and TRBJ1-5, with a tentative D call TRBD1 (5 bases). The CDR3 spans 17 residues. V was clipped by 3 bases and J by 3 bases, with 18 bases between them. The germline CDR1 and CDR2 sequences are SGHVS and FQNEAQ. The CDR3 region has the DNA TGTGCCAGCAGCTTTCAGGGTTTCCAGACGCTCAATCAGCCCCAGCATTTT. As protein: CASSFQGFQTLNQPQHF.

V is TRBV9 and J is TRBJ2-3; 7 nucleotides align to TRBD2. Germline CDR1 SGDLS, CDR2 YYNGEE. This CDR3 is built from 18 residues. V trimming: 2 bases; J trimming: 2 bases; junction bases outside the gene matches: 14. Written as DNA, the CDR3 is TGTGCCAGCAGCGTCCAGCGTGGGGGGGGATCACTCACAGATACGCAGTATTTT. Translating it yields CASSVQRGGGSLTDTQYF. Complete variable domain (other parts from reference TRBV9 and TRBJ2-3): DSGVTQTPKHLITATGQRVTLRCSPRSGDLSVYWYQQSLDQGLQFLIQYYNGEERAKGNILERFSAQQFPDLHSELNLSSLELGDSALYFCASSVQRGGGSLTDTQYFGPGTRLTVL.

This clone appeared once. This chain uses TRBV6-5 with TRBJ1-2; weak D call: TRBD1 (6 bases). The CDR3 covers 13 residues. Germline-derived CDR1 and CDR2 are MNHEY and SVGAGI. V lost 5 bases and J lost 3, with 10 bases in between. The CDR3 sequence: CASSLQGHYGYTF. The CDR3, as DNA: TGTGCCAGCAGTCTACAGGGCCACTATGGCTACACCTTC.